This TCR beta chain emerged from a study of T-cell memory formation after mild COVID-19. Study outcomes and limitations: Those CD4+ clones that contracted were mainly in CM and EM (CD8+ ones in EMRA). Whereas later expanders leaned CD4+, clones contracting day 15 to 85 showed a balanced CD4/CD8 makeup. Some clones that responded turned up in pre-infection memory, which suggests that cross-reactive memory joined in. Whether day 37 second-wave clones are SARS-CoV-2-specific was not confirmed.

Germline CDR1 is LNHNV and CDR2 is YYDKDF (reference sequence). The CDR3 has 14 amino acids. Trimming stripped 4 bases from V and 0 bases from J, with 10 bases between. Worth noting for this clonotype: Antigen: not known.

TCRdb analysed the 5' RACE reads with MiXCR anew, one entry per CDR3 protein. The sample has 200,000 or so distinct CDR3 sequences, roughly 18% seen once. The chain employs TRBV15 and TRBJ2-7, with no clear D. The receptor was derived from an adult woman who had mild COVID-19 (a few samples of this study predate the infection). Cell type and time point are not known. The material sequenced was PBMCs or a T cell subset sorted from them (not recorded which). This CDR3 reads CATSMGTFSYEQYF. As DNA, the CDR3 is TGTGCCACCAGCATGGGAACCTTCTCCTACGAGCAGTACTTC.